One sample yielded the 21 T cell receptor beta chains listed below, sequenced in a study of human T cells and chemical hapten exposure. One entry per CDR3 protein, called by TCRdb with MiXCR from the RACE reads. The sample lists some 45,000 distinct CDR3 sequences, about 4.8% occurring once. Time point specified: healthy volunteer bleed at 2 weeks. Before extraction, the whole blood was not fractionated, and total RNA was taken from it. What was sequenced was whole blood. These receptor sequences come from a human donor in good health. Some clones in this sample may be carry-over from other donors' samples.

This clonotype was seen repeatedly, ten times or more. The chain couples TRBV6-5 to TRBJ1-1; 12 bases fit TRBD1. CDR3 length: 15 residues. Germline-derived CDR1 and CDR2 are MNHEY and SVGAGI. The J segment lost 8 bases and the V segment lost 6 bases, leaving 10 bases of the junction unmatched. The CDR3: CASRPAGTGGGEAFF. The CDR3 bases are TGTGCCAGCAGACCAGCCGGGACAGGGGGCGGAGAAGCTTTCTTT.

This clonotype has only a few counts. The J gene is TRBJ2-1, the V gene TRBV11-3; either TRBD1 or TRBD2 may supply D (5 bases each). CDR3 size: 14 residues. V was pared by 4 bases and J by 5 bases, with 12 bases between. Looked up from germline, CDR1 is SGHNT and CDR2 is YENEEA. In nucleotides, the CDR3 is TGTGCCAGCAGCTCCTGGGACCAAAACAATGAGCAGTTCTTC. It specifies CASSSWDQNNEQFF.

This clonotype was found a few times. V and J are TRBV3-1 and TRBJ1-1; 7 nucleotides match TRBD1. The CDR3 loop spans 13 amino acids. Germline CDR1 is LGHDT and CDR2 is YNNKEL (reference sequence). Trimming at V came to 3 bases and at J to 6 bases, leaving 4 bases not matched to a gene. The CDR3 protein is CASSHRGESEAFF. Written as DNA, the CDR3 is TGTGCCAGCAGCCACAGGGGGGAGTCTGAAGCTTTCTTT.

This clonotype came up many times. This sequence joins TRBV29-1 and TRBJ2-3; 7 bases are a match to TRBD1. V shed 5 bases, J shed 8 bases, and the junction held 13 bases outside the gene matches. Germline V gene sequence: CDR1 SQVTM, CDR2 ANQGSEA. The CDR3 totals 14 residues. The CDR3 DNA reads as TGCAGCGTTCGAGACAGGGTAGCCCCTGCTACGCAGTATTTT. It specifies CSVRDRVAPATQYF.

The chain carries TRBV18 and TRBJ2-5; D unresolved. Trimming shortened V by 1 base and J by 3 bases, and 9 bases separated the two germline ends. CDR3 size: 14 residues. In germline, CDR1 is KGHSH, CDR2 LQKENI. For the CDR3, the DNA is TGTGCCAGCTCACCACAGCTAGGAGAAGAGACCCAGTACTTC. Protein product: CASSPQLGEETQYF.

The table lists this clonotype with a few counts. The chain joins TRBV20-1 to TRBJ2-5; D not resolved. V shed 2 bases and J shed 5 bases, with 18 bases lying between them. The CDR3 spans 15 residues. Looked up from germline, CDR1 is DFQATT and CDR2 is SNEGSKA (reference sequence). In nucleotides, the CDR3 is TGCAGTGCTAGACTCCCTAGTACCCCAGTCGAGACCCAGTACTTC. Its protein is CSARLPSTPVETQYF.

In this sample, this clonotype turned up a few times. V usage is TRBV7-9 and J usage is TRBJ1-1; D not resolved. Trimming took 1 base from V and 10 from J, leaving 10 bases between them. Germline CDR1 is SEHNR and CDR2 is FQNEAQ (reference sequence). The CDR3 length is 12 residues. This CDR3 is CASSLEAAGAFF. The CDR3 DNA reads TGTGCCAGCAGCTTAGAAGCTGCGGGAGCTTTCTTT.

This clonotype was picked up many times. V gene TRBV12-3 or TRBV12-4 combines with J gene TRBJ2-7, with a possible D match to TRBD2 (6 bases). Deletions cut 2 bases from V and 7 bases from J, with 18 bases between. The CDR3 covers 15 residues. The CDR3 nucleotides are TGTGCCAGCAGTTTAAGGGCGGTTCTTCGGGGGGAGCAGTACTTC. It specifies CASSLRAVLRGEQYF.

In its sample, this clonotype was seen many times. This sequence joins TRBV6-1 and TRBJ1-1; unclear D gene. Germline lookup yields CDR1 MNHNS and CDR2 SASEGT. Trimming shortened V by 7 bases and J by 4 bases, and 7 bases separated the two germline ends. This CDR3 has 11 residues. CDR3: CASNWGTEAFF. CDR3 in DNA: TGTGCCAGCAACTGGGGCACTGAAGCTTTCTTT.

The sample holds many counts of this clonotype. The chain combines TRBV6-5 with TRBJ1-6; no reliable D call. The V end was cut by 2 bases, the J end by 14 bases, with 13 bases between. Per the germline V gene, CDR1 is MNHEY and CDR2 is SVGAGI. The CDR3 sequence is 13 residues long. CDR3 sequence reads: CASSYDPFGALHF. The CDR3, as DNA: TGTGCCAGCAGTTACGATCCCTTCGGGGCCCTCCACTTT.

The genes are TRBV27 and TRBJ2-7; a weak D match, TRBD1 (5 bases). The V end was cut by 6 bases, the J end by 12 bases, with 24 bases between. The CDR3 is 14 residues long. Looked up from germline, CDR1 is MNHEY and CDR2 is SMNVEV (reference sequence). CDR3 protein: CASSNFRDSSFPYF. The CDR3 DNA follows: TGTGCCAGCAGCAACTTTCGAGACAGCTCATTTCCGTACTTC.

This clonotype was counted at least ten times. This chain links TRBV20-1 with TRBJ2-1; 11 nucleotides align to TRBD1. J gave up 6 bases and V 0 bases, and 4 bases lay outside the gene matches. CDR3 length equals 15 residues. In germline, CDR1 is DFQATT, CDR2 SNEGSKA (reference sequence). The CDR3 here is CSARDPGQGANEQFF. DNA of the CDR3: TGCAGTGCTAGAGATCCCGGACAGGGGGCCAATGAGCAGTTCTTC.

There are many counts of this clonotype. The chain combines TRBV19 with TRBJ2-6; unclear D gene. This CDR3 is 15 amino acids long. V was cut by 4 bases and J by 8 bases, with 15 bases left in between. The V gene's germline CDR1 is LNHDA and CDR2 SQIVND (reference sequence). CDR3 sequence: CASSNAGRSTNVLTF. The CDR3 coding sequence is TGTGCCAGTAGTAACGCAGGCAGGTCGACCAACGTCCTGACTTTC.

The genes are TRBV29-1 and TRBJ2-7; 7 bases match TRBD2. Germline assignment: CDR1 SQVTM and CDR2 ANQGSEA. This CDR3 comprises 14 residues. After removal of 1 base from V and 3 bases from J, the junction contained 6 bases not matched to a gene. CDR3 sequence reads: CSVEGGPGGYEQYF. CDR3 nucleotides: TGCAGCGTTGAAGGTGGTCCGGGGGGCTACGAGCAGTACTTC.

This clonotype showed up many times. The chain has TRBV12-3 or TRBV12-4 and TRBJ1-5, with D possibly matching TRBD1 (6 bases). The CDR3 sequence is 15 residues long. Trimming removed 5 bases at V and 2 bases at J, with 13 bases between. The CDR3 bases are TGTGCCAGCAGTCTCAGGGGAGGGGGCAATCAGCCCCAGCATTTT. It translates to CASSLRGGGNQPQHF.

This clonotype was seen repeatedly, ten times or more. As DNA, the CDR3 is TGCGCCAGCAGCCAACTCAATGCCCCTAGTATTAGCACAGATACGCAGTATTTT. Its protein product is CASSQLNAPSISTDTQYF. The chain recombines TRBV4-1 with TRBJ2-3; no definite D call. V was pared by 2 bases and J by 0 bases, with 18 bases between. This CDR3 is 18 amino acids long. The germline V gene encodes CDR1 MGHRA and CDR2 YSYEKL.

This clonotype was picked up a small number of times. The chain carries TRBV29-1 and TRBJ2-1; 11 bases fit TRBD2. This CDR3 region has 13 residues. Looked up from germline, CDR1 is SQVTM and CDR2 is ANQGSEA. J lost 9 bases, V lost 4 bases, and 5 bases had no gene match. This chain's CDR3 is CSVVGLAGGEQFF. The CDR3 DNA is TGCAGCGTTGTAGGGCTAGCGGGAGGTGAGCAGTTCTTC.

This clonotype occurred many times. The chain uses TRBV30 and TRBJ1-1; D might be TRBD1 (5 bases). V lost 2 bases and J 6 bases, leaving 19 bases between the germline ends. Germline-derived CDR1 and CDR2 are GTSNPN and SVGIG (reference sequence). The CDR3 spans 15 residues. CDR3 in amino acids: CAWSFPGTKGAEAFF. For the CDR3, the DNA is TGTGCCTGGAGTTTCCCCGGGACTAAGGGTGCTGAAGCTTTCTTT.

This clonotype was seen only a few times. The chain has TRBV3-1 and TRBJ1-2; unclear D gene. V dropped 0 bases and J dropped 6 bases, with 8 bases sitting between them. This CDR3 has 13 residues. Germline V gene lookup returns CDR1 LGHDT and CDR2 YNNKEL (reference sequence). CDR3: CASSQDPRDGYTF. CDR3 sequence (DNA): TGTGCCAGCAGCCAAGATCCCCGAGATGGCTACACCTTC.

The CDR3 bases are TGCGCCAGCAGCTTAGGACAGGGACCTTATCAGCCCCAGCATTTT. It specifies CASSLGQGPYQPQHF. The genes are TRBV5-1 and TRBJ1-5, with 8 bases matching TRBD1. The V and J ends lost 2 bases and 5 bases, in that order; junction bases with no gene match: 6. Germline CDR1 and CDR2: SGHRS and YFSETQ. This CDR3 comprises 15 residues.

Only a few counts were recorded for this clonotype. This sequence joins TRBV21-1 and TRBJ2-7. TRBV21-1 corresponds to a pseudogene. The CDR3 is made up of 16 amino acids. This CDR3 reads CASSTRKALSSYEQYF. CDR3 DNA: TGTGCCAGCAGCACGCGAAAGGCGTTGAGCTCCTACGAGCAGTACTTC.